These 8 T cell receptor beta chains share one sample of origin, sequenced in a study of CD8 T cells in ankylosing spondylitis. TCRdb independently ran MiXCR on the 5' RACE reads; one entry per CDR3 protein. The sample holds 250,000 to 300,000 distinct CDR3 sequences, around 20% seen once. Sequenced material: blood, either unsorted or a sorted T cell fraction (not recorded which). The origin of the receptors is a male donor with ankylosing spondylitis or in good health (not recorded which).

This clonotype was detected a few times. The CDR3 region is CSARGENSPLHF. The CDR3 region has the DNA TGCAGTGCTAGAGGGGAGAATTCACCCCTCCACTTT. This chain uses TRBV20-1 with TRBJ1-6; the D is unclear. V was clipped by 1 base and J by 7 bases, with 5 bases between them. The germline V gene encodes CDR1 DFQATT and CDR2 SNEGSKA (reference sequence). This CDR3 has 12 residues.

Many counts were recorded for this clonotype. The chain employs TRBV5-1 and TRBJ2-2; D not resolved. Per germline, CDR1 SGHRS and CDR2 YFSETQ. The CDR3 runs 13 residues. Trimming cost V 0 bases and J 2 bases, with 2 bases left between them. The CDR3 DNA is TGCGCCAGCAGCTTGGATAACACCGGGGAGCTGTTTTTT. Protein: CASSLDNTGELFF. The full variable domain, completed using reference TRBV5-1 and TRBJ2-2, is KAGVTQTPRYLIKTRGQQVTLSCSPISGHRSVSWYQQTPGQGLQFLFEYFSETQRNKGNFPGRFSGRQFSNSRSEMNVSTLELGDSALYLCASSLDNTGELFFGEGSRLTVL.

This clonotype was found a few times. This chain joins TRBV7-2 and TRBJ2-5, with 9 bases aligning to TRBD2. The CDR3 sequence is 14 residues long. After removal of 4 bases from V and 4 bases from J, the junction contained 4 bases not matched to a gene. CDR1 is SGHTA and CDR2 is FQGNSA in the germline V gene. The CDR3 sequence: CASSSYSGGETQYF. CDR3 in DNA: TGTGCCAGCAGCTCCTATAGCGGGGGAGAGACCCAGTACTTC.

The V call is TRBV3-1, the J call TRBJ1-6, with D maybe TRBD1 (6 bases). In germline, CDR1 is LGHDT, CDR2 YNNKEL (reference sequence). The CDR3 runs to 17 residues. V was trimmed by 0 bases and J by 4 bases, leaving 13 bases between them. CDR3 nucleotides: TGTGCCAGCAGCCAAGAACAGGGCCAAGGATATAATTCACCCCTCCACTTT. It codes for CASSQEQGQGYNSPLHF.

The sample holds a few counts of this clonotype. The chain uses TRBV10-3 and TRBJ1-5, with 7 bases matching TRBD1. The CDR3 loop spans 17 amino acids. V dropped 4 bases and J dropped 0; count of bases not matched to a gene: 9. Germline lookup yields CDR1 ENHRY and CDR2 SYGVKD. The CDR3 coding sequence is TGTGCCATCAGTGCTCGGGACAGAGCTTATAGCAATCAGCCCCAGCATTTT. This codes for CAISARDRAYSNQPQHF.

This clonotype was recorded at least ten times. The chain uses TRBV5-1 and TRBJ2-1; 10 positions agree with TRBD1. In germline, CDR1 is SGHRS, CDR2 YFSETQ. V was pared by 1 base and J by 4 bases, with 5 bases of the junction left unmatched. The CDR3 totals 16 residues. The CDR3 DNA reads as TGCGCCAGCAGCTTGCGACAGGGGGCTGGTTACAATGAGCAGTTCTTC. It encodes CASSLRQGAGYNEQFF.

This clonotype was detected a few times. V and J are TRBV5-1 and TRBJ2-2; D call uncertain. Trimming stripped 1 base from V and 0 bases from J, with 4 bases between. CDR3 size: 14 residues. Germline V gene data show CDR1 as SGHRS and CDR2 as YFSETQ. This CDR3 reads CASSLKANTGELFF. The CDR3 coding sequence is TGCGCCAGCAGCTTGAAGGCGAACACCGGGGAGCTGTTTTTT.

The chain links TRBV10-3 to TRBJ2-7, with 7 positions matching TRBD1. Germline V gene sequence: CDR1 ENHRY, CDR2 SYGVKD. The CDR3 runs 13 residues. The V gene end was trimmed by 8 bases and the J gene end by 6 bases; junction bases not matched to a gene: 10. This CDR3 reads CAIGTGANSEQYV. Written as DNA, the CDR3 is TGTGCCATCGGAACAGGGGCTAATAGCGAGCAGTACGTC.